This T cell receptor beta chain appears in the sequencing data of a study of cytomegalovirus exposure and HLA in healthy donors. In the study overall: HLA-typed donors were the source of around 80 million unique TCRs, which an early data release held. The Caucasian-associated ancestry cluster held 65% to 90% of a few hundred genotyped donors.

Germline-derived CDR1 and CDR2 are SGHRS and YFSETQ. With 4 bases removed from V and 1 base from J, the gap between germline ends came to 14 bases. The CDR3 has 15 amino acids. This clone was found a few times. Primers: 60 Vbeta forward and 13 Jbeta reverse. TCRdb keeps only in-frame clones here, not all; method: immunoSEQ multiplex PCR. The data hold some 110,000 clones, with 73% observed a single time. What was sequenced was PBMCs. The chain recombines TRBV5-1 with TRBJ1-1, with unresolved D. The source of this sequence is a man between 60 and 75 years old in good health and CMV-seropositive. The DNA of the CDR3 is TGCGCCAGCAGCGCGGGCTTCCGAACGAACACTGAAGCTTTCTTT. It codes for CASSAGFRTNTEAFF.